This T cell receptor (beta chain) was documented in a study of blood T cell repertoires in COVID-19 (dated by TCRdb to the early 2020s). About the study as a whole: Samples covering the acute and convalescent phases of COVID-19 were provided by collaborators in the United States, Italy and Spain. The material from the prospective study consisted of cDNA or gDNA derived from T cells, B-cell-depleted T cells, or PBMCs. Deeply sampled blood TCRbeta repertoires from subjects exposed to, actively infected with, or recovered from COVID-19 were included in the dataset. The repertoires were made available in a free public database intended to serve as a resource for research on the immune response to SARS-CoV-2. The samples were drawn from the first 160 participants of the ongoing ImmuneRACE study and from over 950 subjects provided by 6 global collaborators. A de-identified subject ID, COVID-19 status, age in years and sex were almost always included in the sample metadata. Where available, HLA class I and class II types were taken from metadata supplied by the sample provider and were not determined by assay-based typing. The study at large found these results: The quantity of clinical and demographic metadata differed by source and by participant and was supplied without curation.

The CDR3 holds 15 amino acids from the cysteine to the phenylalanine. The sequence is cut down to CDR3 DNA, 45 bases in frame from base 1. Collaborating institutions collected whole blood in K2EDTA tubes following their own protocols. Collaborator samples were shipped for TCRbeta analysis as frozen whole blood, isolated PBMCs, or DNA extracted from either sample type. The immunoSEQ Assay, a bias-controlled multiplex PCR, was used to amplify TCRbeta CDR3 regions from genomic DNA. The original methods were these. The number of nucleated cells in each sample was estimated by amplification of reference gene primers within the assay. To quantify the absolute abundance of each unique TCRbeta CDR3 rearrangement, sequence reads were collapsed and filtered. For each sample, productive Simpson clonality was calculated as the square root of Simpson's diversity index over productive rearrangements. The immuneACCESS repertoire file appears here via TCRdb, limited to in-frame rearrangements. These files lack a portion of the clones; in checked studies, under half of the deficit traces to unresolved V genes, and the cause of the others is not known. V, J and clone size reflect that table, while D and trimming were determined from the DNA. The sample table contains 65,000 to 95,000 clones; only one count was recorded for 70% to 75% of them. Together, the top ten hold about 5.7% of the sample.

Regarding this clone: Its specific antigen is unknown. It has no much larger one-base neighbor in the sample; base qualities were not kept.

The sequencing sample was made of peripheral blood. This chain is built from TRBV21-1 and TRBJ2-4; the table's TRBD2 call for D was not verified on the DNA. TRBV21-1 is designated a pseudogene. This receptor was taken from a man aged 45-65 years with active or convalescent COVID-19. In nucleotide form, the sequence is TGTGCCAGCAGCAAAGGAGCGTTTGGCAAAAACATTCAGTACTTC. It specifies CASSKGAFGKNIQYF.